A selection of T cell receptor beta chains follows, all from one sample in a study of neurological immune-mediated disorders. TCRdb redid the calling of the 5' RACE reads with MiXCR, one entry per CDR3 protein. The data hold 71,000 or so distinct CDR3 sequences, with roughly 4.8% observed a single time. Sequenced material: PBMCs. The receptors stem from a woman between 25 and 40 years old with multiple sclerosis. Both conserved end residues are part of each CDR3. Fields, in order: CDR3 length, V gene, CDR3 protein.

13	TRBV7-2	CASSLGTGYGYTF
13	TRBV24-1	CATSDPDNYEQYF
16	TRBV7-2	CASSLALVGGWDEQFF
11	TRBV20-1	CSASIAGTQYF
16	TRBV10-3	CAISDVGRYSYNEQFF
14	TRBV19	CASSRPEGRETQYF
13	TRBV4-2	CASSQERNSPLHF
16	TRBV7-2	CASSSHLQGRKNIQYF
15	TRBV5-1	CASSLAGDRVAEAFF
15	TRBV7-8	CASSSLGTFTDTQYF
15	TRBV5-1	CASSPGQAGTGELFF